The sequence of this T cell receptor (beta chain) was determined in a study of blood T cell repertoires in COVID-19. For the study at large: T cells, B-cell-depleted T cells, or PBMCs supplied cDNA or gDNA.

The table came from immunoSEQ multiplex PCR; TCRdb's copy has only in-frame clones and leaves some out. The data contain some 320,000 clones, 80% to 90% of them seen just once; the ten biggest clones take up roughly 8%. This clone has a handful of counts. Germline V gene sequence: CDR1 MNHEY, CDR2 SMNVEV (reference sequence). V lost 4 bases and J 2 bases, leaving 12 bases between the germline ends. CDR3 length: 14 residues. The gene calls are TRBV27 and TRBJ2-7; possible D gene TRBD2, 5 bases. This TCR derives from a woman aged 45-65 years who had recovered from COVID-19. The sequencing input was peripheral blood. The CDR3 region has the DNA TGTGCCAGCAGTTCCCGGGGTTGGGCCTACGAGCAGTACTTC. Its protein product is CASSSRGWAYEQYF.